The source of this T cell receptor beta chain is a study of T-cell reconstitution after alpha-beta-depleted transplantation in children. This CDR3 region has 14 residues. Germline CDR1 is SEHNR and CDR2 is FQNEAQ (reference sequence). The junction had 5 bases not matched to a gene; V was cut back by 3 bases and J by 7 bases. This clonotype has ten or more counts. Unique molecular identifiers were incorporated into the prepared TCRbeta library. TCRdb reprocessed the PCR reads via MiXCR and lists one record per CDR3 protein. The data show fewer than 250,000 distinct CDR3 sequences, 6.5% to 10% seen once.

The clonotype comes from a male patient under 18 who had a stem cell transplant for acute lymphoblastic leukemia, so the T cells may come from the graft donor. The sequencing used PBMCs, mostly from graft donor cells, collected 180 days after TCRalphabeta/CD19-depleted stem cell transplant. This chain uses TRBV7-9 with TRBJ2-2; TRBD1 matches 7 bases. The CDR3 nucleotides are TGTGCCAGCAGCTTCGGACAGGCTGGCGGGGAGCTGTTTTTT. Translating gives CASSFGQAGGELFF. Full variable domain (outside the CDR3, taken from reference TRBV7-9 and TRBJ2-2): DTGVSQNPRHKITKRGQNVTFRCDPISEHNRLYWYRQTLGQGPEFLTYFQNEAQLEKSRLLSDRFSAERPKGSFSTLEIQRTEQGDSAMYLCASSFGQAGGELFFGEGSRLTVL.